This TCR beta chain derives from a study of blood T cell repertoires in COVID-19. With 8 bases clipped from V and 2 bases from J, the junction kept 10 bases outside the gene matches. This CDR3 has 15 residues. Germline V gene lookup returns CDR1 MNHEY and CDR2 SVGAGI. Generated by immunoSEQ multiplex PCR, the TCRdb table keeps only in-frame clones and is missing some. The table includes around 380,000 clones, around 87% detected once. This receptor was taken from a man under 40 who had recovered from COVID-19. The specimen sequenced was PBMCs or T cells enriched from blood (not recorded which). The V gene is TRBV6-5, the J gene TRBJ2-3; 7 nucleotides agree with TRBD2. The DNA for the CDR3 is TGTGCCAGCGCTCGGGCGCGGGGGTACACAGATACGCAGTATTTT. Protein: CASARARGYTDTQYF.